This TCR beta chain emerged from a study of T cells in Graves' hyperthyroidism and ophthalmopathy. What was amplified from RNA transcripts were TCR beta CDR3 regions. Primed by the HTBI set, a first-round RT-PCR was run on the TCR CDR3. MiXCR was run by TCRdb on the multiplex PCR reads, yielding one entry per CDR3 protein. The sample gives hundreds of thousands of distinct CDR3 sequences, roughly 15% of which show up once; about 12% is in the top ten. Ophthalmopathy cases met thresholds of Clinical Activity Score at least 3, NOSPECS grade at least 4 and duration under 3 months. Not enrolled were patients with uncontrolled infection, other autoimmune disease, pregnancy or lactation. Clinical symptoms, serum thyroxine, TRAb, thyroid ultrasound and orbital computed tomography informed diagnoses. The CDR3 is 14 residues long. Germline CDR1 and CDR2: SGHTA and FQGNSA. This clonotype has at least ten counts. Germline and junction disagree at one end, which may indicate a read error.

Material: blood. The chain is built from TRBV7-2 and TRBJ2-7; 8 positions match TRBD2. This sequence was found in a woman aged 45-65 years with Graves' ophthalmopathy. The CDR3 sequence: CASSLEAGVYEQYF. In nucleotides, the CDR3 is TGCGCCAGCAGCTTGGAAGCGGGAGTCTACGAGCAGTACTTC.